Sequencing of this T cell receptor (beta chain) was carried out in a study of response to subunit inactivated influenza vaccine. Overall study findings and caveats: Authors proposed each seasonal influenza vaccination draws in few new T cells.

V was trimmed by 2 bases and J by 0 bases, leaving 9 bases between them. The CDR3 runs 15 residues. Germline V gives CDR1 SEHNR, CDR2 FQNEAQ (reference sequence). Turning to this clonotype: Its antigen is still unknown.

Using its own MiXCR run on the RT-PCR reads, TCRdb lists one record per CDR3 protein. The sample carries approximately 700,000 distinct CDR3 sequences, approximately 14% recorded once. This receptor was obtained from a man in his fifties or sixties who received an inactivated influenza vaccine. The V call is TRBV7-9, the J call TRBJ2-3, with D hard to call. This material consisted of PBMCs from blood, taken about 11 days after vaccination. In nucleotides, the CDR3 is TGTGCCAGCAGCTTAAACAGTCCAAGCACAGATACGCAGTATTTT. Translation gives CASSLNSPSTDTQYF.